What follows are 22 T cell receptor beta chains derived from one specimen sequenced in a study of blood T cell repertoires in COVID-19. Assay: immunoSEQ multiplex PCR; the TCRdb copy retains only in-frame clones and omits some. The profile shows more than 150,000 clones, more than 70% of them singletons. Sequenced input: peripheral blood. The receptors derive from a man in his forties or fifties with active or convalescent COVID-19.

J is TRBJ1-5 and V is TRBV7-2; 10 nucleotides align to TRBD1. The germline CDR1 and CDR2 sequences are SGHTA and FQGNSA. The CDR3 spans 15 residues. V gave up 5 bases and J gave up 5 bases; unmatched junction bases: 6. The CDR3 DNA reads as TGTGCCAGCAGCCAGACTGACAGGGGGCATCAGCCCCAGCATTTT. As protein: CASSQTDRGHQPQHF.

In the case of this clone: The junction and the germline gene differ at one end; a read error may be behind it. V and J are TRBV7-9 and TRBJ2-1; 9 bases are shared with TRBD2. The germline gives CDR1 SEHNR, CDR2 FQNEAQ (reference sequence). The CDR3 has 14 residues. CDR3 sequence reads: CASSVAGAYNEQFF. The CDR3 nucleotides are TGTGCCAGCAGCGTAGCGGGGGCTTACAATGAGCAGTTCTTC.

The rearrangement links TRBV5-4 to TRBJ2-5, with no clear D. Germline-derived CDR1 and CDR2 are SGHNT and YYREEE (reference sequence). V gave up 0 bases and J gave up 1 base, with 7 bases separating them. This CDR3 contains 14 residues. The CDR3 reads CASSLVHVQETQYF. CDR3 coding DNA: TGTGCCAGCAGCTTGGTACACGTCCAAGAGACCCAGTACTTC.

The CDR3 sequence: CASKTTGVNQPQHF. Written as DNA, the CDR3 is TGTGCCAGCAAAACGACAGGGGTCAATCAGCCCCAGCATTTT. The chain is built from TRBV6-5 and TRBJ1-5, with TRBD1 matching 8 bases. Germline loops: CDR1 MNHEY, CDR2 SVGAGI. The CDR3 sequence is 14 residues long. J was trimmed by 3 bases and V by 7 bases; bases with no gene match: 5.

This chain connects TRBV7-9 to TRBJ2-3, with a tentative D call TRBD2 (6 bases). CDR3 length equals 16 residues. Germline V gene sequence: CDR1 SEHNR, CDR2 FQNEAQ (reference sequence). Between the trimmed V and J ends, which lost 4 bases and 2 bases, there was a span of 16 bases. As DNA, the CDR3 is TGTGCCAGCAGCTGGTCAACTGCGGGACTCACAGATACGCAGTATTTT. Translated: CASSWSTAGLTDTQYF.

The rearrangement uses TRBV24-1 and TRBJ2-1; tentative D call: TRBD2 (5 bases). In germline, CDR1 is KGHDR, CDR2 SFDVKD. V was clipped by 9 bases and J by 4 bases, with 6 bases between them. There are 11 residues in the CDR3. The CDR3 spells CATGGYNEQFF. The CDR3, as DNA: TGTGCCACCGGCGGGTACAATGAGCAGTTCTTC.

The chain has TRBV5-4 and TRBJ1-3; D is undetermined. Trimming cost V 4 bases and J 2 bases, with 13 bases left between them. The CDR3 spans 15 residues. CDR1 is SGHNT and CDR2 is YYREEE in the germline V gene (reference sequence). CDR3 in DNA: TGTGCCAGCAGCAGAGGAACGAAAACTGGAAACACCATATATTTT. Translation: CASSRGTKTGNTIYF.

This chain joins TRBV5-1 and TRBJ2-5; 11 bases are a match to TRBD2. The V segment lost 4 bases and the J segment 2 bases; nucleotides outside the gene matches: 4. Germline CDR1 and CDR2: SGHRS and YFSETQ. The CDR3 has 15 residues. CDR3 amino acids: CASSPGLAAQETQYF. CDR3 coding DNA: TGCGCCAGCAGCCCGGGACTAGCGGCTCAAGAGACCCAGTACTTC.

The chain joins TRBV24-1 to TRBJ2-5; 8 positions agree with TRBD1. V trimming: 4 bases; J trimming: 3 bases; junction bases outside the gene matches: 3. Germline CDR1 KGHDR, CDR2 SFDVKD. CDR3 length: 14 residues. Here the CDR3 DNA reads TGTGCCACCAGTGACCCGGACAGGGAAGAGACCCAGTACTTC. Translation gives CATSDPDREETQYF.

CDR3 sequence (DNA): TGTGCCAGTAGTATAGATCTATCGCTGATGGGCAACGGCTACACCTTC. It codes for CASSIDLSLMGNGYTF. The genes are TRBV19 and TRBJ1-2; D gene uncertain. The CDR3 loop spans 16 amino acids. Trimming took 0 bases from V and 8 from J, leaving 19 bases between them. Germline V lookup: CDR1 LNHDA, CDR2 SQIVND (reference sequence).

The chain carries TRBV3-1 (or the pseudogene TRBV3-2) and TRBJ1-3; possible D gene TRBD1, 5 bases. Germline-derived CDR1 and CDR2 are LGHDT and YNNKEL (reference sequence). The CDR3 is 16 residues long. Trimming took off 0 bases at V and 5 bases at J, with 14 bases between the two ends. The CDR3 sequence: CASSQENYRSRNTIYF. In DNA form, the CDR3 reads TGTGCCAGCAGCCAAGAAAACTACAGGAGCCGAAACACCATATATTTT.

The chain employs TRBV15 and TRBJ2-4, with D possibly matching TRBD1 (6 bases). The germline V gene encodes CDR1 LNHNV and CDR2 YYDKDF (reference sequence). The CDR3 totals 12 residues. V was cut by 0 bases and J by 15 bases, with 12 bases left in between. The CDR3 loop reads CATSRDRGGRYF. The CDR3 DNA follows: TGTGCCACCAGCAGAGATCGAGGGGGAAGGTACTTC.

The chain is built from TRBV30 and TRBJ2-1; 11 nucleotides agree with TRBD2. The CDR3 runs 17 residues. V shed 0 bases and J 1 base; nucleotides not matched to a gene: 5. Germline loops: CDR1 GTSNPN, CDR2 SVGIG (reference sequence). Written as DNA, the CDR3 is TGTGCCTGGAGTGTACGGGCTAGCGGGAGGTCCTACAATGAGCAGTTCTTC. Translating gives CAWSVRASGRSYNEQFF. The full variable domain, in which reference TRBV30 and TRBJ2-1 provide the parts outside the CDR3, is SQTIHQWPATLVQPVGSPLSLECTVEGTSNPNLYWYRQAAGRGLQLLFYSVGIGQISSEVPQNLSASRPQDRQFILSSKKLLLSDSGFYLCAWSVRASGRSYNEQFFGPGTRLTVL.

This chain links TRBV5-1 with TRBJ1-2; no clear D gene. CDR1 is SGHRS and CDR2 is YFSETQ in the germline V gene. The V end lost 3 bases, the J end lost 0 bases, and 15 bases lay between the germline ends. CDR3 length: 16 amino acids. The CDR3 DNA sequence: TGCGCCAGCAGCTCCAGGCTCCCTGGCACTAACTATGGCTACACCTTC. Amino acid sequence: CASSSRLPGTNYGYTF.

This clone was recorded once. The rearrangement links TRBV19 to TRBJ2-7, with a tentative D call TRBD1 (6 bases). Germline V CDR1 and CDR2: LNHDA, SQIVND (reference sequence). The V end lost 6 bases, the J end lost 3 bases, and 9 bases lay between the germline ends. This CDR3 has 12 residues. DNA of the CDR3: TGTGCCAGTAGGGGGGACAACTACGAGCAGTACTTC. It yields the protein CASRGDNYEQYF.

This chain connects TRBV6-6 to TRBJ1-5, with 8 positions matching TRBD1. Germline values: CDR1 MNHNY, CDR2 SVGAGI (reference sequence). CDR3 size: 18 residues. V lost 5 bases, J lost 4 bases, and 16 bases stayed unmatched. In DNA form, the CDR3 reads TGTGCCAGCAGTCCCAACCCTCGCGGACAGGGATTAAATCAGCCCCAGCATTTT. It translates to CASSPNPRGQGLNQPQHF.

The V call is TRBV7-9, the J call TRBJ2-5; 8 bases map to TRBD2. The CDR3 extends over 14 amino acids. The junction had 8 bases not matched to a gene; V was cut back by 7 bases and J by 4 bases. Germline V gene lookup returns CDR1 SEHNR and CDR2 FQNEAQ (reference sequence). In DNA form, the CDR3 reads TGTGCCAGCACTCGAGCGGGGGTGCGAGAGACCCAGTACTTC. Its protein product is CASTRAGVRETQYF.

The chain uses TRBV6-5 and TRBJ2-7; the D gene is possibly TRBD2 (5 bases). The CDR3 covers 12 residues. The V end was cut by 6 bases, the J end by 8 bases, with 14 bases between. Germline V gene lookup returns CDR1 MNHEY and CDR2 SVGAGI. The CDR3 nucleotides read TGTGCCAGCAGGAAGGACTCACCCCAGCAGTACTTC. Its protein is CASRKDSPQQYF.

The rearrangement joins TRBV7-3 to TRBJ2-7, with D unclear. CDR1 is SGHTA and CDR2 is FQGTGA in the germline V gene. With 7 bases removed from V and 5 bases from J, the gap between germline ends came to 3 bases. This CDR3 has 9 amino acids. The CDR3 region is CASTHEQYF. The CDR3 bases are TGTGCCAGCACTCACGAGCAGTACTTC. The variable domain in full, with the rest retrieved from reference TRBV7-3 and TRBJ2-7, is GAGVSQTPSNKVTEKGKYVELRCDPISGHTALYWYRQSLGQGPEFLIYFQGTGAADDSGLPNDRFFAVRPEGSVSTLKIQRTERGDSAVYLCASTHEQYFGPGTRLTVT.

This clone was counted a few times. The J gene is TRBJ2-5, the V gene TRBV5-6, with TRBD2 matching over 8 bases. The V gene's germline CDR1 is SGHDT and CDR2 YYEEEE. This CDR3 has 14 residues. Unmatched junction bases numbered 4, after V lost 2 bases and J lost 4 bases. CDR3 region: CASSLSGGGETQYF. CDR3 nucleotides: TGTGCCAGCAGCTTAAGCGGGGGTGGAGAGACCCAGTACTTC.

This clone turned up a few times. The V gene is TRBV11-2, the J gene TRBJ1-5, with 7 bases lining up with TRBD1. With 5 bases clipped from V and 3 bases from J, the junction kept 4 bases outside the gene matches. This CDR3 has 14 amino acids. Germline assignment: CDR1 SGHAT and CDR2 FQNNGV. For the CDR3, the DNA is TGTGCCAGCAGCATGGGACAGTCCAATCAGCCCCAGCATTTT. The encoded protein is CASSMGQSNQPQHF. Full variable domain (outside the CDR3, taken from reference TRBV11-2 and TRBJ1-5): EAGVAQSPRYKIIEKRQSVAFWCNPISGHATLYWYQQILGQGPKLLIQFQNNGVVDDSQLPKDRFSAERLKGVDSTLKIQPAKLEDSAVYLCASSMGQSNQPQHFGDGTRLSIL.

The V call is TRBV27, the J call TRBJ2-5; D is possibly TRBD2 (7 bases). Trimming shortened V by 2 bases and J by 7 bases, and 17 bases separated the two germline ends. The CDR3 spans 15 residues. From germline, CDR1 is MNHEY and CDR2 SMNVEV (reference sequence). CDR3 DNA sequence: TGTGCCAGCAGTTTACATCGGGGGGCTACCGGGACCCAGTACTTC. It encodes CASSLHRGATGTQYF.